This T cell receptor beta chain comes out of a study of blood T cell repertoires in COVID-19. About the research overall: Material from acute and convalescent COVID-19 was sourced from the United States, Italy and Spain. T cells, B-cell-depleted T cells, or PBMCs provided the cDNA or gDNA that served as material.

The CDR3 extends over 14 amino acids. Between the trimmed V and J ends, which lost 5 bases and 10 bases, there was a span of 15 bases. Germline values: CDR1 MDHEN, CDR2 SYDVKM. Data came from immunoSEQ multiplex PCR; TCRdb stores just in-frame clones and leaves some out. The table has under 150,000 clones, around 82% seen once. The rearrangement joins TRBV28 to TRBJ1-6; no clear D. The receptor was isolated from a woman aged 55-70 years with acute or convalescent COVID-19. Material: peripheral blood. CDR3 in DNA: TGTGCCAGCAGTCTTGGAACAGAAATGTCACCCCTCCACTTT. It translates to CASSLGTEMSPLHF.